This TCR beta chain was observed in a study of blood T cell repertoires in COVID-19. As for the study in general: Both acute and convalescent COVID-19 samples were obtained from the United States, Italy and Spain. The analysed material was cDNA or gDNA that came from T cells, B-cell-depleted T cells, or PBMCs.

Study processing details: Counts of nucleated cells, estimated from reference gene primer amplification, were obtained. Measured with immunoSEQ multiplex PCR; TCRdb has only the in-frame clones, and not every one. V, J and clone size are those of that table, while D and trimming were read from the DNA. The repertoire includes about 250,000 clones, approximately 80% of them detected once, and approximately 4.5% sits in the top ten. This clonotype was sampled from a woman between 65 and 79 years old with acute or convalescent COVID-19. The sequenced sample was peripheral blood.

CDR3 residues: CASSLGNGGTLSYNEQFF. CDR3 coding DNA: TGCGCCAGCAGCTTGGGGAACGGGGGGACACTCTCCTACAATGAGCAGTTCTTC. The chain couples TRBV5-1 to TRBJ2-1; perhaps TRBD2 as D (7 bases). The germline V gene encodes CDR1 SGHRS and CDR2 YFSETQ. The ends were cut back, 0 bases at V and 0 bases at J, with 16 bases in the middle. This CDR3 is built from 18 residues.